These 30 T cell receptor beta chains were all obtained from the same sample, sequenced in a study of T cell responses to AZD1222 COVID-19 vaccine. Clones were sequenced by immunoSEQ multiplex PCR, and TCRdb holds only the in-frame ones, with some missing. This table holds about 120,000 clones, more than 75% found once. Here the sequenced sample was peripheral blood, taken on day 0 of AZD1222 vaccination. Receptors were obtained from an adult in good health.

V is TRBV24-1 and J is TRBJ1-2; the match to TRBD1 covers 8 bases. CDR3 length equals 17 residues. The trim removed 2 bases at V and 3 bases at J, leaving 10 bases unmatched. CDR1 is KGHDR, CDR2 SFDVKD, per germline. Here the CDR3 DNA reads TGTGCCACCAGTGATTCCCAGGGGGCGCGTCTGGACTATGGCTACACCTTC. It codes for CATSDSQGARLDYGYTF.

The rearrangement joins TRBV3-1 (or the pseudogene TRBV3-2) to TRBJ2-7; D perhaps matches TRBD1 (5 bases). The length of the CDR3 is 11 residues. Germline assignment: CDR1 LGHDT and CDR2 YNNKEL (reference sequence). The V gene lost 3 bases and the J gene lost 7 bases, with 7 bases spanning the gap. The chain's CDR3 is CASSHYREQYF. In nucleotides, the CDR3 is TGTGCCAGCAGCCATTACAGGGAGCAGTACTTC.

This clone was found a few times. The V gene is TRBV5-1, the J gene TRBJ1-5; 9 positions agree with TRBD1. The CDR3 spans 14 residues. Per germline, CDR1 SGHRS and CDR2 YFSETQ. Trimming took 4 bases from V and 7 from J; bases not matched to a gene: 6. The CDR3 DNA sequence: TGCGCCAGCAGCCCACAGGGGGCCGAACAGCCCCAGCATTTT. Its protein product is CASSPQGAEQPQHF.

The chain couples TRBV7-2 to TRBJ2-3, with D possibly being TRBD1 (6 bases). With 1 base removed from V and 2 bases from J, the gap between germline ends came to 10 bases. The germline CDR1 and CDR2 sequences are SGHTA and FQGNSA. The CDR3 is 15 residues long. The CDR3 region has the DNA TGTGCCAGCAGCTTAGGGGGGCCGGACACAGATACGCAGTATTTT. Residues: CASSLGGPDTDTQYF.

The chain is built from TRBV4-3 and TRBJ2-1; 10 bases are shared with TRBD2. The CDR3 spans 16 residues. Germline CDR1 LGHNA, CDR2 YSLEER. The V gene end was trimmed by 3 bases and the J gene end by 2 bases; junction bases not matched to a gene: 4. The CDR3 DNA sequence: TGCGCCAGCAGCCAGGCTCTAGCGGGAGCCTACAATGAGCAGTTCTTC. This encodes CASSQALAGAYNEQFF.

In its sample, this clone was seen a few times. The genes are TRBV30 and TRBJ2-4, with 12 bases identical to TRBD1. The V gene end was trimmed by 2 bases and the J gene end by 8 bases; junction bases not matched to a gene: 7. Germline CDR1 reads GTSNPN; CDR2 reads SVGIG (reference sequence). There are 15 residues in the CDR3. The CDR3 sequence is CAWSTLGQGADIQYF. The CDR3 DNA sequence: TGTGCCTGGAGTACTTTGGGACAGGGGGCAGACATTCAGTACTTC.

The sample holds one count of this clone. The V call is TRBV5-1, the J call TRBJ2-3; D could derive from TRBD1 or TRBD2 (5 bases each). Trimming removed 2 bases from V and 2 bases from J, with 21 bases in between. The CDR3 has 18 residues. CDR1 is SGHRS and CDR2 is YFSETQ in the germline V gene. The DNA of the CDR3 is TGCGCCAGCAGCTTTAACTACGCCGGGACCATCGACACAGATACGCAGTATTTT. Amino acid sequence: CASSFNYAGTIDTDTQYF.

V usage is TRBV2 and J usage is TRBJ2-7, with 7 bases matching TRBD1. V trimming: 6 bases; J trimming: 11 bases; junction bases outside the gene matches: 7. Per germline, CDR1 SNHLY and CDR2 FYNNEI. The CDR3 contains 11 residues. CDR3 sequence (DNA): TGTGCCAGCAGCCTAGGGGGCAGAGAGTACTTC. Amino acid sequence: CASSLGGREYF.

The chain couples TRBV6-4 to TRBJ1-6; maybe TRBD1 (5 bases). V was pared by 3 bases and J by 9 bases, with 15 bases between. Germline V CDR1 and CDR2: MRHNA, SNTAGT. This CDR3 region has 15 residues. CDR3 coding DNA: TGTGCCAGCAGTGAGCTGGGCCAGGGACTTTCACCCCTCCACTTT. Protein product: CASSELGQGLSPLHF.

The V and J genes are TRBV28 and TRBJ2-3; the match to TRBD2 covers 12 bases. The germline CDR1 and CDR2 sequences are MDHEN and SYDVKM. Germline trimming cut 3 bases from V and 10 bases from J; bases unmatched to any gene: 8. The CDR3 runs 15 residues. The CDR3 DNA reads as TGTGCCAGCAGTTTTGGACTAGCGGGATGGAGGGCGCAGTATTTT. This gives the protein CASSFGLAGWRAQYF.

The rearrangement joins TRBV7-9 to TRBJ2-3; D gene ambiguous. The germline V and J ends were trimmed by 3 bases and 5 bases, with 3 bases remaining between them. Looked up from germline, CDR1 is SEHNR and CDR2 is FQNEAQ (reference sequence). This CDR3 comprises 11 residues. Here the CDR3 DNA reads TGTGCCAGCAGCTTCGAAGATACGCAGTATTTT. This sequence encodes CASSFEDTQYF. Based on the CDR3 plus reference TRBV7-9 and TRBJ2-3, the full variable domain is DTGVSQNPRHKITKRGQNVTFRCDPISEHNRLYWYRQTLGQGPEFLTYFQNEAQLEKSRLLSDRFSAERPKGSFSTLEIQRTEQGDSAMYLCASSFEDTQYFGPGTRLTVL.

The J gene is TRBJ2-7, the V gene TRBV11-3; D remains ambiguous. The CDR3 covers 12 residues. V lost 4 bases and J lost 3, with 7 bases in between. Germline V gives CDR1 SGHNT, CDR2 YENEEA. The CDR3 here is CASSSQFYEQYF. The CDR3 region has the DNA TGTGCCAGCAGCTCACAATTCTACGAGCAGTACTTC.

V is TRBV2 and J is TRBJ1-6; 10 positions match TRBD1. With V trimmed by 6 bases and J by 7 bases, 3 bases remained unmatched. The CDR3 consists of 14 residues. Looked up from germline, CDR1 is SNHLY and CDR2 is FYNNEI. CDR3 residues: CASRGTGENSPLHF. Written as DNA, the CDR3 is TGTGCCAGCAGGGGGACAGGGGAAAATTCACCCCTCCACTTT.

The V and J genes are TRBV6-5 and TRBJ2-7; no firm D call. CDR1 and CDR2 (germline): MNHEY, SVGAGI. CDR3 length equals 12 residues. Trimming took 5 bases from V and 6 from J, leaving 11 bases between them. The CDR3 spells CASSTPSPEQYF. As DNA, the CDR3 is TGTGCCAGCAGTACCCCCTCACCCGAGCAGTACTTC.

The V call is TRBV6-5, the J call TRBJ2-1; 11 positions match TRBD2. CDR1 is MNHEY and CDR2 is SVGAGI in the germline V gene. This CDR3 is built from 15 residues. With 6 bases clipped from V and 3 bases from J, the junction kept 4 bases outside the gene matches. CDR3 loop: CASSTSGGNYNEQFF. The CDR3 nucleotides are TGTGCCAGCAGCACTAGCGGGGGCAACTACAATGAGCAGTTCTTC.

This clone was counted a single time. The chain links TRBV5-1 to TRBJ1-1, with D perhaps TRBD1 (5 bases). The length of the CDR3 is 14 residues. The germline CDR1 and CDR2 sequences are SGHRS and YFSETQ. The V and J ends lost 0 bases and 2 bases respectively, with 8 bases between them. In nucleotides, the CDR3 is TGCGCCAGCAGCTTGGGACAGAAAAACACTGAAGCTTTCTTT. It codes for CASSLGQKNTEAFF. The entire variable domain, with the rest obtained from reference TRBV5-1 and TRBJ1-1, is as follows: KAGVTQTPRYLIKTRGQQVTLSCSPISGHRSVSWYQQTPGQGLQFLFEYFSETQRNKGNFPGRFSGRQFSNSRSEMNVSTLELGDSALYLCASSLGQKNTEAFFGQGTRLTVV.

The rearrangement joins TRBV20-1 to TRBJ2-3; D is undetermined. Deletions cut 3 bases from V and 6 bases from J, with 16 bases between. The CDR3 covers 14 residues. Per the germline V gene, CDR1 is DFQATT and CDR2 is SNEGSKA (reference sequence). This CDR3 reads CSASGRVGSDTQYF. For the CDR3, the DNA is TGCAGTGCTAGTGGACGGGTCGGTTCTGATACGCAGTATTTT.

This chain connects TRBV5-1 to TRBJ2-7; 8 positions match TRBD1. Per germline, CDR1 SGHRS and CDR2 YFSETQ. With 0 bases clipped from V and 5 bases from J, the junction kept 7 bases outside the gene matches. The CDR3 totals 15 residues. The CDR3 DNA follows: TGCGCCAGCAGCTTGGGAGGACAGGGTACGGACGAGCAGTACTTC. Its translation: CASSLGGQGTDEQYF.

This chain uses TRBV27 with TRBJ1-4, with D possibly TRBD1 on 5 matching bases. The CDR3 is 15 amino acids. The V gene's germline CDR1 is MNHEY and CDR2 SMNVEV (reference sequence). V shed 7 bases and J shed 7 bases, with 19 bases lying between them. The CDR3 bases are TGTGCCAGCACCCCCACGGGGGTAGGGAGTGAAAAACTGTTTTTT. Its protein is CASTPTGVGSEKLFF.

The V gene is TRBV4-1, the J gene TRBJ2-2; a possible D gene is TRBD2 (5 bases). CDR3 length: 17 amino acids. V was shortened by 1 base and J by 3 bases, with 15 bases between the two germline ends. Germline V gives CDR1 MGHRA, CDR2 YSYEKL. CDR3: CASSQVLAPKDTGELFF. The CDR3 nucleotides read TGCGCCAGCAGCCAAGTTCTAGCCCCCAAGGACACCGGGGAGCTGTTTTTT.

The chain uses TRBV19 and TRBJ2-2, with 8 bases identical to TRBD2. After removal of 5 bases from V and 6 bases from J, the junction contained 11 bases not matched to a gene. The CDR3 extends over 16 amino acids. CDR1 and CDR2 from the germline V gene are LNHDA and SQIVND (reference sequence). CDR3 loop: CASSSPAGASAGELFF. CDR3 DNA sequence: TGTGCCAGTAGTTCCCCAGCGGGAGCGTCGGCCGGGGAGCTGTTTTTT. The full variable domain, with the rest looked up from reference TRBV19 and TRBJ2-2, is DGGITQSPKYLFRKEGQNVTLSCEQNLNHDAMYWYRQDPGQGLRLIYYSQIVNDFQKGDIAEGYSVSREKKESFPLTVTSAQKNPTAFYLCASSSPAGASAGELFFGEGSRLTVL.

The chain combines TRBV6-5 with TRBJ2-7; D might be TRBD2 (6 bases). From germline, CDR1 is MNHEY and CDR2 SVGAGI. The V and J ends lost 4 bases and 2 bases respectively, with 18 bases between them. This CDR3 comprises 16 residues. The CDR3 DNA follows: TGTGCCAGCAGTTCCTTCGACTCGCGCGGGACCTACGAGCAGTACTTC. Its translation: CASSSFDSRGTYEQYF.

In DNA, the CDR3 is TGTGCCAGCAGCTTAGTGGCAGGGGGCGCGGAGCAGTACTTC. This translates into CASSLVAGGAEQYF. The chain combines TRBV13 with TRBJ2-7, with 8 bases matching TRBD1. The germline gives CDR1 PRHDT, CDR2 FYEKMQ (reference sequence). J was trimmed by 7 bases and V by 1 base; bases with no gene match: 6. The CDR3 is 14 residues long.

This clone was observed a handful of times. This chain joins TRBV20-1 and TRBJ2-7; no firm D call. The CDR3 is made up of 13 amino acids. Trimming removed 3 bases at V and 3 bases at J, with 12 bases between. The V gene's germline CDR1 is DFQATT and CDR2 SNEGSKA (reference sequence). CDR3 DNA: TGCAGTGCTAGTACCCTAGGTAACTACGAGCAGTACTTC. The encoded protein is CSASTLGNYEQYF.

V gene TRBV2 combines with J gene TRBJ2-7; D is perhaps TRBD2 (6 bases). V lost 1 base and J 7 bases, leaving 14 bases between the germline ends. In germline, CDR1 is SNHLY, CDR2 FYNNEI. The CDR3 runs 14 residues. As DNA, the CDR3 is TGTGCCAGCAGTGAAGTCGGGGCCGCGGGGGAGCAGTACTTC. Translation: CASSEVGAAGEQYF.

This chain connects TRBV21-1 to TRBJ2-5; the DNA was not used to check the table's D call, TRBD1. TRBV21-1 constitutes a pseudogene. The CDR3 contains 19 residues. The CDR3 nucleotides read TGTGCCAGCAGCAAAACGGACAGGGAGGCAACCCAAGCAGAAGAGACCCAGTACTTC. Amino acid sequence: CASSKTDREATQAEETQYF.

This clone appeared once. V and J are TRBV23-1 and TRBJ2-1; D remains unclear. TRBV23-1 is an ORF, and what it does is uncertain. CDR3 length: 12 residues. Trimming shortened V by 1 base and J by 8 bases, and 6 bases separated the two germline ends. CDR3 protein: CASSQYPHEQFF. DNA for the CDR3: TGCGCCAGCAGTCAATACCCCCATGAGCAGTTCTTC.

The gene calls are TRBV5-1 and TRBJ2-7; 15 bases line up with TRBD2. The CDR3 spans 14 residues. CDR1 and CDR2 (germline): SGHRS, YFSETQ. V trimming: 3 bases; J trimming: 7 bases; junction bases outside the gene matches: 2. The CDR3 coding sequence is TGCGCCAGCAGCTGGACTAGCGGGAGGGTAGAGCAGTACTTC. Translated: CASSWTSGRVEQYF.

This clone was counted between two and nine times. The rearrangement links TRBV9 to TRBJ2-3; the D gene is possibly TRBD2 (5 bases). This CDR3 comprises 16 residues. V was pared by 4 bases and J by 2 bases, with 17 bases between. In germline, CDR1 is SGDLS, CDR2 YYNGEE. Written as DNA, the CDR3 is TGTGCCAGCAGCTCCGACCACCGGACTTTCACAGATACGCAGTATTTT. It codes for CASSSDHRTFTDTQYF.

This chain connects TRBV18 to TRBJ1-4; D remains ambiguous. V gave up 2 bases and J gave up 8 bases, with 12 bases separating them. Germline V gene sequence: CDR1 KGHSH, CDR2 LQKENI. There are 14 residues in the CDR3. The CDR3 reads CASSPAQAREKLFF. CDR3 DNA sequence: TGTGCCAGCTCACCAGCGCAAGCAAGGGAAAAACTGTTTTTT.